The T cell receptor beta chain described here comes from a study of graft-versus-host responses after intestinal transplantation. TCRdb's copy holds only in-frame clones and misses some; the assay was immunoSEQ multiplex PCR. In the table there are 95,000 to 110,000 clones, 87% of which are singletons. V lost 2 bases, J lost 3 bases, and 15 bases lay in between. This CDR3 contains 15 residues. In germline, CDR1 is SGHTS, CDR2 YDEGEE. On this clone itself: Its target is not known.

Findings and caveats of the study: GvH clones occurred in recipient marrow; some first appeared in ileum or blood.

The source is a human donor who was the organ donor for an intestinal transplant. The source material was unstimulated CD4+ T cells sorted from spleen or lymph node cells, sampled before transplant. The J gene is TRBJ2-7, the V gene TRBV5-8, with a tentative D call TRBD1 (5 bases). CDR3 DNA: TGTGCCAGCAGCTTAGGGGTCGGTCTTTTCTACGAGCAGTACTTC. Protein sequence: CASSLGVGLFYEQYF. The variable domain in full, completed from reference TRBV5-8 and TRBJ2-7, reads EAGVTQSPTHLIKTRGQQATLRCSPISGHTSVYWYQQALGLGLQFLLWYDEGEERNRGNFPPRFSGRQFPNYSSELNVNALELEDSALYLCASSLGVGLFYEQYFGPGTRLTVT.